These T cell receptor beta chains were read from a single sample in a study of blood T cell repertoires in COVID-19. Measured with immunoSEQ multiplex PCR; TCRdb has only the in-frame clones, and not every one. The sample includes roughly 130,000 clones, around 80% of them seen just once. Sequencing was performed on peripheral blood. Receptors originate from an older man with acute or convalescent COVID-19. CDR3s include the opening cysteine and the closing phenylalanine or tryptophan. Fields, in order: V gene, clone size, J gene, CDR3 protein. Some rows have no size entry. The others give once, few or many, or a class for an expanded clone.

TRBV29-1,few,TRBJ1-2,CSVDRGSGYTF
TRBV5-1,-,TRBJ2-2,CASNDRGEGTGELFF
TRBV25-1,-,TRBJ1-2,CASRGQTVYTF
TRBV28,once,TRBJ1-2,CASSFPGQVSGYTF
TRBV7-9,few,TRBJ2-1,CASFRGISYNEQFF
TRBV7-8,-,TRBJ2-7,CASSLVQNSYEQYF
TRBV5-4,-,TRBJ2-5,CASSLDAKGAGQYF
TRBV20-1,-,TRBJ1-2,CSASPGVGYTF
TRBV7-9,-,TRBJ2-2,CASSLALGQGNTGELFF
TRBV10-3,-,TRBJ2-7,CAISAQGASYEQYF
TRBV7-8,-,TRBJ1-4,CASSPFDLDSQGNEKLFF
TRBV19,-,TRBJ1-1,CASSMSGFTEAFF
TRBV12-3/TRBV12-4,-,TRBJ1-2,CASRRFRGGYTF
TRBV29-1,-,TRBJ1-2,CSVVLEGLGYTF
TRBV27,-,TRBJ1-2,CASSPGGAYGYTF
TRBV5-1,-,TRBJ1-2,CASSLGPESNYGYTF
TRBV2,-,TRBJ2-3,CASMGSRGGRVDTQYF
TRBV7-9,few,TRBJ1-4,CASRWEVEEKLFF
TRBV7-2,-,TRBJ1-6,CASSVGTPVNSPLHF
TRBV6-6,-,TRBJ2-3,CASTLDATQYF
TRBV6-1,-,TRBJ1-1,CASSERQGTNTEAFF
TRBV7-8,many,TRBJ1-1,CASSRQGQGLNTEAFF
TRBV2,-,TRBJ1-5,CASSGALGQYQPQHF
TRBV6-5,-,TRBJ2-7,CASSRPGSSYEQYF
TRBV19,few,TRBJ1-1,CASSISDRSRSELQNTEAFF
TRBV3-1/TRBV3-2,-,TRBJ2-3,CASSFGAGEDTQYF
TRBV7-2,-,TRBJ2-1,CASSLGAVSYNEQFF
TRBV7-2,-,TRBJ1-1,CASSRRGGGTEAFF
TRBV9,few,TRBJ1-6,CASSVGQINSPLHF
TRBV5-5,-,TRBJ1-3,CASSRSTGNTIYF
TRBV2,-,TRBJ2-7,CASSVGQGAYEQYF
TRBV28,-,TRBJ2-2,CASTKGQGKFPNTGELFF